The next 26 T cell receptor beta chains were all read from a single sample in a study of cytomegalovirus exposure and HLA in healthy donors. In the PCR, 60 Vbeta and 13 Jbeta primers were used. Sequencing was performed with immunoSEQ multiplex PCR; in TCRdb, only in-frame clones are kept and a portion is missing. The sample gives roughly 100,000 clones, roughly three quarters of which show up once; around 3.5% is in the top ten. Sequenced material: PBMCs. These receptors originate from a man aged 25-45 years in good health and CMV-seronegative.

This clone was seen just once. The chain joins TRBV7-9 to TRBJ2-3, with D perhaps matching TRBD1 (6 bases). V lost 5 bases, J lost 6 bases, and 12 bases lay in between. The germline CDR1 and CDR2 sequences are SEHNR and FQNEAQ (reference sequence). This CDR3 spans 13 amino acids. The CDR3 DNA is TGTGCCAGCAGCGTACAGGGAAGGGATACGCAGTATTTT. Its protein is CASSVQGRDTQYF.

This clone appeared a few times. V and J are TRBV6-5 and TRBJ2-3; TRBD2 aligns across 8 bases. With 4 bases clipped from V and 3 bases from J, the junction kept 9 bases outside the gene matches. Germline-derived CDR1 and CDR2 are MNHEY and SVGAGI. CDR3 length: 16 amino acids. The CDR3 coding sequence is TGTGCCAGCAGTTCACGCCAGCGGGAGCGTACAGATACGCAGTATTTT. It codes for CASSSRQRERTDTQYF.

CDR3 nucleotides: TGTGCCAGCAGCTTAACGGCGGGAGCCCCTTGGGAGGAGCAGTTCTTC. Translating it yields CASSLTAGAPWEEQFF. The rearrangement uses TRBV7-9 and TRBJ2-1, with 7 bases that match TRBD2. CDR3 length: 16 residues. Germline CDR1 is SEHNR and CDR2 is FQNEAQ (reference sequence). Losses at the gene ends were 2 bases for V and 10 bases for J; bases not matched to a gene: 14.

CDR3 residues: CASSPPGQGSGANVLTF. CDR3 DNA sequence: TGTGCCAGCAGCCCTCCGGGACAGGGCTCTGGGGCCAACGTCCTGACTTTC. The chain couples TRBV5-4 to TRBJ2-6, with 9 bases that match TRBD1. After removal of 4 bases from V and 0 bases from J, the junction contained 5 bases not matched to a gene. Germline lookup yields CDR1 SGHNT and CDR2 YYREEE (reference sequence). The CDR3 is made up of 17 amino acids.

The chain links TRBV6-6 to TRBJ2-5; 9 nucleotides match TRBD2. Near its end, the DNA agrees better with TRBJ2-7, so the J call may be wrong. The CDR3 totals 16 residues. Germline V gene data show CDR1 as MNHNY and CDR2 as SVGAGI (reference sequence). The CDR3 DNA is TGTGCCAGCAGTTACCTCGCTAGCGGGAACTCCTACGAGCAGTACTTC. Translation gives CASSYLASGNSYEQYF.

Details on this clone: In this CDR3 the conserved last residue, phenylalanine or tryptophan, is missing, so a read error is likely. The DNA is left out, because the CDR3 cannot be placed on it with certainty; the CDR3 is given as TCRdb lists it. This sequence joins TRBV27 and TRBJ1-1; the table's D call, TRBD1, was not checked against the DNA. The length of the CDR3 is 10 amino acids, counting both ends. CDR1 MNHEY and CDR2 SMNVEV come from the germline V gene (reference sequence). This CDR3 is CASSLRDSPE.

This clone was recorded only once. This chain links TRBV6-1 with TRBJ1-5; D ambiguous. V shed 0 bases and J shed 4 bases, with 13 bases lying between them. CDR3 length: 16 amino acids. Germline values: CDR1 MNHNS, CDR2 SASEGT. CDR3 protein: CASSEAKHIANQPQHF. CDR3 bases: TGTGCCAGCAGTGAAGCGAAGCATATAGCAAATCAGCCCCAGCATTTT.

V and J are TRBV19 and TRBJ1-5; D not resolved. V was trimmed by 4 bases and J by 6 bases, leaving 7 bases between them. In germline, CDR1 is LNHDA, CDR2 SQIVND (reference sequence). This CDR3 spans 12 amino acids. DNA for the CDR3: TGTGCCAGTAGTACACGGGTTCAGCCCCAGCATTTT. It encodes CASSTRVQPQHF.

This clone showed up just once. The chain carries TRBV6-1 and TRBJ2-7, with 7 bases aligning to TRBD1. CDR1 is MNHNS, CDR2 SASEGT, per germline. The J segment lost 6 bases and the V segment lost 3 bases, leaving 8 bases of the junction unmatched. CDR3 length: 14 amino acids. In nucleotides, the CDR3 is TGTGCCAGCAGTGATACGGACAGGTCCCGCGAGCAGTACTTC. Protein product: CASSDTDRSREQYF.

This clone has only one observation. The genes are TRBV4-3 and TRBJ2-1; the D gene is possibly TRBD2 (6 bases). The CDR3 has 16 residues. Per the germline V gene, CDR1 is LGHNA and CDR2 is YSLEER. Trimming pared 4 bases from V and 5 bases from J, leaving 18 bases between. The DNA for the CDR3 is TGCGCCAGCAGCCCGGGAGCGGCAGGGCGAAACAATGAGCAGTTCTTC. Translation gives CASSPGAAGRNNEQFF.

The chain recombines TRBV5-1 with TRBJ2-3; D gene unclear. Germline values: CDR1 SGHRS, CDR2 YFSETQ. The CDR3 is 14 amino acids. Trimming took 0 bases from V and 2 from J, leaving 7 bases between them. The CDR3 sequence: CASSLELNTDTQYF. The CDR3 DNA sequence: TGCGCCAGCAGCTTGGAACTAAACACAGATACGCAGTATTTT.

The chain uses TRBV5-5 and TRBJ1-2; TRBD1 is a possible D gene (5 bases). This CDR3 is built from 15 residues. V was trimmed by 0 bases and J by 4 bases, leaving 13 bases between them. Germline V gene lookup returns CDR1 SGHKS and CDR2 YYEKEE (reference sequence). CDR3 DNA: TGTGCCAGCAGCTTGGGTCTGGGGCCTGGCTATGGCTACACCTTC. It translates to CASSLGLGPGYGYTF.

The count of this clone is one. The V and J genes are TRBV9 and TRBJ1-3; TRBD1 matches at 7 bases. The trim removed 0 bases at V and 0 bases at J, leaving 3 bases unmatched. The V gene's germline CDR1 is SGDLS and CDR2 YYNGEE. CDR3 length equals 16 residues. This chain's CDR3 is CASSVGDSRSGNTIYF. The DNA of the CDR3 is TGTGCCAGCAGCGTAGGGGACAGTCGCTCTGGAAACACCATATATTTT. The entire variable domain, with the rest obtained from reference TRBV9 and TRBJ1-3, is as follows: DSGVTQTPKHLITATGQRVTLRCSPRSGDLSVYWYQQSLDQGLQFLIQYYNGEERAKGNILERFSAQQFPDLHSELNLSSLELGDSALYFCASSVGDSRSGNTIYFGEGSWLTVV.

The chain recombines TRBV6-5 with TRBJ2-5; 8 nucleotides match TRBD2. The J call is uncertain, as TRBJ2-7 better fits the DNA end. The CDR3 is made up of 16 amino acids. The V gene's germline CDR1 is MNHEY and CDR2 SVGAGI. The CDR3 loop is CASSYSGSGISHEQYF. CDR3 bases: TGTGCCAGCAGTTACTCGGGTAGCGGGATTTCCCACGAGCAGTACTTC.

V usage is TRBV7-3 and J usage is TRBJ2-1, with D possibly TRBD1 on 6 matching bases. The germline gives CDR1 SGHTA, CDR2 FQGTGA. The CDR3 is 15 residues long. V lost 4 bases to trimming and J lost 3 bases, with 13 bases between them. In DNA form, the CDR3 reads TGTGCCAGCAGCTCAACAGGGCAGGGCTACAATGAGCAGTTCTTC. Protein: CASSSTGQGYNEQFF.

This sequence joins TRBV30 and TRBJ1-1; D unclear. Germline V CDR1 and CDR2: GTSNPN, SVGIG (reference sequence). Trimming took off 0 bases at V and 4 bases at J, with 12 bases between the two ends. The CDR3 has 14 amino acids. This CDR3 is CAWSVNARGTEAFF. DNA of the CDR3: TGTGCCTGGAGTGTAAACGCCCGGGGCACTGAAGCTTTCTTT.

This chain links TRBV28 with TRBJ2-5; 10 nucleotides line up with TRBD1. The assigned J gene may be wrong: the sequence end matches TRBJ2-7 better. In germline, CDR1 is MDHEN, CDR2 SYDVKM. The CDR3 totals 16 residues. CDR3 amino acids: CASSHGTGATFYEQYF. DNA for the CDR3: TGTGCCAGCAGTCACGGGACAGGGGCAACCTTCTACGAGCAGTACTTC.

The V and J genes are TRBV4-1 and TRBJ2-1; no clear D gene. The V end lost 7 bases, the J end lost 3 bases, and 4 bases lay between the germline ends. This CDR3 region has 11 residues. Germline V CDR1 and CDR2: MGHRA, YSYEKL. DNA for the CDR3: TGCGCCAGCAAACTCTACAATGAGCAGTTCTTC. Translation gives CASKLYNEQFF.

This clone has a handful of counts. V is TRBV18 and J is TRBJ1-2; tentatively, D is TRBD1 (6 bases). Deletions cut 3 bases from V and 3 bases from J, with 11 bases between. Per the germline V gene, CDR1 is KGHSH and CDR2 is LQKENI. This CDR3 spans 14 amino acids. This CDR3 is CASSPGGADYGYTF. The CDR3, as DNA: TGTGCCAGCTCACCTGGGGGGGCGGACTATGGCTACACCTTC.

DNA for the CDR3: TGTGCCAGTAGTCCGTACACAGGGAAATCCGATGGCTACACCTTC. Its translation: CASSPYTGKSDGYTF. This chain uses TRBV19 with TRBJ1-2, with a weak D call TRBD1 (6 bases). V was trimmed by 5 bases and J by 6 bases, leaving 19 bases between them. CDR3 size: 15 residues. Germline CDR1 reads LNHDA; CDR2 reads SQIVND (reference sequence).

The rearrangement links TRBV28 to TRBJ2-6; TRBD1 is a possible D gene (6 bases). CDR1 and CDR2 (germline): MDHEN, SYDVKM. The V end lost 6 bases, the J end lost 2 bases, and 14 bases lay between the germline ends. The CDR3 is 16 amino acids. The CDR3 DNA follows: TGTGCCAGCAGCAGGAGAGGGGGAGCTGGGGCCAACGTCCTGACTTTC. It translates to CASSRRGGAGANVLTF.

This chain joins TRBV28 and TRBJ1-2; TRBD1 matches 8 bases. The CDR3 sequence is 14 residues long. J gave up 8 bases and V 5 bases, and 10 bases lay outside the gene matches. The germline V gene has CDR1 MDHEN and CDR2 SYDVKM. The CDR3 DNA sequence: TGTGCCAGCAGTCTGGGATACAGGGGGGGAGGCTACACCTTC. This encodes CASSLGYRGGGYTF.

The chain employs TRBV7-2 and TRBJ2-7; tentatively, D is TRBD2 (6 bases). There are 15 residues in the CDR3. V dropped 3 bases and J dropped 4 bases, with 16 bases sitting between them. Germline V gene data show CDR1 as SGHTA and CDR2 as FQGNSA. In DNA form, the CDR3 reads TGTGCCAGCAGCTTTCAGCGGGTTCGGCGGTACGAGCAGTACTTC. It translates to CASSFQRVRRYEQYF.

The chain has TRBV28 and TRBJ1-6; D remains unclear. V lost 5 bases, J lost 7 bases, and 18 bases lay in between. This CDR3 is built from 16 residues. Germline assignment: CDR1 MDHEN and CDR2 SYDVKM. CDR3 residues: CASSLHPERLNSPLHF. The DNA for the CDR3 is TGTGCCAGCAGTCTCCACCCCGAGAGGCTCAATTCACCCCTCCACTTT.

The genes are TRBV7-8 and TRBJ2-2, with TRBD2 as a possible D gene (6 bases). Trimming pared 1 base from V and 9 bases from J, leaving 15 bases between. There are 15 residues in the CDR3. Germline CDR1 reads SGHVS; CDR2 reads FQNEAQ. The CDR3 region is CASSLGGDSDRELFF. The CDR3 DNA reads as TGTGCCAGCAGCTTAGGGGGGGATTCAGACAGGGAGCTGTTTTTT.

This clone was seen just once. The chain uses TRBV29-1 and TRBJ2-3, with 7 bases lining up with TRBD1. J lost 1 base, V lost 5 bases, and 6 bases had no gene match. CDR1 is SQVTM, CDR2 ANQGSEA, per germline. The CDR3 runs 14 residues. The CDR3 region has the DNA TGCAGCGTTACAACAGGGGCCCGCACAGATACGCAGTATTTT. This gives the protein CSVTTGARTDTQYF.